This TCR beta chain derives from a study of vaccination effects on CD4 cells after COVID-19 (dated by TCRdb to between 2022 and 2023). In the study overall: Across the study, the median time from the second dose to post-vaccine sampling was 72 days (range 14 to 241). The study compared SARS-CoV-2 spike-specific CD4+ TCR repertoires before and after mRNA vaccination in COVID-19 convalescent patients and infection-naive vaccine recipients. Altogether, roughly 10 COVID-19 convalescent patients and a few SARS-CoV-2-naive healthy vaccine recipients made up the full study. Cultures from other donors in the study were sequenced using the Oncomine TCR Beta short-read assay on an Illumina iSeq 100. Results the study describes overall, beyond this receptor: At late post-vaccination timepoints, both infection-induced and vaccine-induced clones showed marked clonal contraction, consistent with waning T cell responses. Among healthy vaccine recipients, nearly all vaccine-induced clones were SARS-CoV-2 mono-reactive, and only 1 of 255 was cross-reactive with common cold coronaviruses. Only a small number of convalescent patients were included, and no early post-infection timepoints were available, which limited the study.

CDR1 is given as LGHDT and CDR2 as YNNKEL, both from the germline V gene (reference sequence). Cut back by 1 base and 2 bases, the V and J ends lie 7 bases apart. From cysteine to phenylalanine, the CDR3 is 14 amino acids long. Kept here is only the CDR3 DNA, which spans 42 bases and is read in frame from base 1. Concerning this clone itself: Its antigen has not been determined. Base qualities are not recorded, but no much larger clone differs from it by a single base.

Library generation was performed with the immunoSEQ multiplex PCR assay. DNA from the cultured, isolated CD4+ T cells was subjected to TCR beta CDR3 sequencing. As for the original processing: The analysis removed non-productive TCR sequences, trimmed reads to the CDR3 region, and retained only CDR3s that were 7 or more amino acids long. The MANAFEST web app was used to pick out antigen-specific clonotypes by comparing their expansion in peptide wells with that in reference cultures. For clones to be considered positive, expansion at FDR<0.05 versus reference and all other wells, an odds ratio above 5, and a frequency above 0.1% in two replicate wells were required. Clonotypes significantly expanded in SARS-CoV-2 spike wells and in at least one common cold coronavirus spike condition were defined as cross-reactive. CDR3 similarity was assessed by Levenshtein distance using the stringdist R package, and unrooted trees were constructed with ape in R 3.6.1. TCRdb re-hosts the immuneACCESS table, in-frame sequences only. Its copies lack some clones; in the studies checked, an unresolved V gene accounts for under half of them, and the cause for the rest is not known. That table supplies the V and J calls and clone size; D and trimming were determined from the DNA. The sample includes about 27,000 clones, with 83% observed a single time. Of the sample, roughly 1.4% is held by the ten largest clones.

To identify antigen-specific CD4+ T cell clonotypes by their expansion, the ViraFEST assay first stimulated PBMC with viral peptide pools and then applied TCR sequencing. After roughly 11 days of culture, CD4+ T cells were isolated with the EasySep CD4+ T cell isolation kit. Participants received two doses of either the BNT162b2 or the mRNA-1273 mRNA SARS-CoV-2 vaccine. Healthy vaccine recipients had no prior SARS-CoV-2 infection, confirmed by negative nucleocapsid antibodies before and after vaccination. Each well held 2 million to 2.5 million PBMC cultured in IMDM containing roughly 5% human AB serum, about 10 IU/ml IL-2 and gentamicin, along with 10 ug/ml peptides. On days 3 and 7, half of the culture medium was replaced with fresh IL-2-containing medium. Unless noted otherwise, every peptide stimulation condition was cultured in triplicate wells. Using Ficoll-Paque Plus gradient centrifugation, PBMC were separated from whole blood and then either used fresh or cryopreserved at -140C. The overlapping peptide pools covered the spike proteins of SARS-CoV-2 as well as those of the common cold coronaviruses HCoV-NL63, HCoV-OC43 and HCoV-229E. The QIAamp micro DNA kit was used to extract genomic DNA from the cultured CD4+ T cells.

The receptor was isolated from a human donor who received a COVID-19 vaccine. Some clones in this sample may be carry-over from other donors' samples. Recombination joined TRBV3-1 (or the pseudogene TRBV3-2) with TRBJ2-3; no D gene call is confident. The specimen was CD4+ T cells from PBMCs cultured with HCoV-NL63 spike peptides, collected after COVID-19 vaccination. The cell subset or site label for this specimen denotes: HCoV-NL63 spike overlapping peptide pool stimulation. The CDR3 region: CASSQALFTDTQYF. The nucleotides read TGTGCCAGCAGCCAAGCTCTCTTCACAGATACGCAGTATTTT.